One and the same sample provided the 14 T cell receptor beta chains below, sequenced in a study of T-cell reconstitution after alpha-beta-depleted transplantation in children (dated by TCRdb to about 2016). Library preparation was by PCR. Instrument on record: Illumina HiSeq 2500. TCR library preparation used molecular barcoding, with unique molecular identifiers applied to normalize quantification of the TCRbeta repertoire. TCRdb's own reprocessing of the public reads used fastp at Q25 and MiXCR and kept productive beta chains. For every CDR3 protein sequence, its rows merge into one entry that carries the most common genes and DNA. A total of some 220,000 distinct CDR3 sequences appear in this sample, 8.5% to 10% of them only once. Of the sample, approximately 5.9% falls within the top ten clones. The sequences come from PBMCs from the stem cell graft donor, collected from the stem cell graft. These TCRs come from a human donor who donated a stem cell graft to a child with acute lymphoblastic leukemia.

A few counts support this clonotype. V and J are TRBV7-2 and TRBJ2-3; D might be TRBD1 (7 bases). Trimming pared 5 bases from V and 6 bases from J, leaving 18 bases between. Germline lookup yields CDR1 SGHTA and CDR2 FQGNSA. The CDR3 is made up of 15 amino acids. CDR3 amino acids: CASSLGPQGRDTQYF. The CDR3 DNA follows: TGTGCCAGCAGCCTAGGACCACAGGGGAGGGATACGCAGTATTTT.

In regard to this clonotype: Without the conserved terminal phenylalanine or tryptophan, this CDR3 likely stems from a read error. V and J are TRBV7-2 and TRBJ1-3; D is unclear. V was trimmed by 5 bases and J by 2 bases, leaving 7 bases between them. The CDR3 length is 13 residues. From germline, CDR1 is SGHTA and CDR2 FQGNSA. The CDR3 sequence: CASSTAPGNTIYY. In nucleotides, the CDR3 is TGTGCCAGCAGCACAGCTCCTGGAAACACCATATATTAT.

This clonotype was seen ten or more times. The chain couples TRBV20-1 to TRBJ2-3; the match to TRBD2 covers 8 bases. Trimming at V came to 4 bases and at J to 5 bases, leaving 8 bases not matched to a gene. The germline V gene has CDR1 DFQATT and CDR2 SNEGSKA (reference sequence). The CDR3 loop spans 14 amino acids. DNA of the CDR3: TGCAGTGCTACGGGACTAGTGGGTGGAGATACGCAGTATTTT. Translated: CSATGLVGGDTQYF.

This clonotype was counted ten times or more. CDR3 DNA: TGTGCCAGCAGCCCCCACGGGACATCGACGAACACCGGGGAGCTGTTTTTT. Amino acids: CASSPHGTSTNTGELFF. The chain couples TRBV4-2 to TRBJ2-2, with D maybe TRBD1 (6 bases). Trimming took 4 bases from V and 0 from J, leaving 15 bases between them. The CDR3 loop spans 17 amino acids. Germline V gives CDR1 LGHNA, CDR2 YNFKEQ.

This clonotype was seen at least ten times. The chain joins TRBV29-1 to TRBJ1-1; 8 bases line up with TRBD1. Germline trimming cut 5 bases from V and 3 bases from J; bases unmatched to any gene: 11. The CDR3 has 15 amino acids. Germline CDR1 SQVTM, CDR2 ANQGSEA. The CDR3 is CSVPGQGGRDTEAFF. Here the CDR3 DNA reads TGCAGCGTTCCTGGACAGGGTGGAAGGGACACTGAAGCTTTCTTT.

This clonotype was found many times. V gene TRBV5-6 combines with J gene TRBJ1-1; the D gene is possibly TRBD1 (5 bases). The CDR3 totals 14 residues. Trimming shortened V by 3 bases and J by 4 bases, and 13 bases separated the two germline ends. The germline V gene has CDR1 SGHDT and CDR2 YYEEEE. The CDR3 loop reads CASSSTGQGTEAFF. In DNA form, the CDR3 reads TGTGCCAGCAGCTCTACCGGGCAGGGCACTGAAGCTTTCTTT.

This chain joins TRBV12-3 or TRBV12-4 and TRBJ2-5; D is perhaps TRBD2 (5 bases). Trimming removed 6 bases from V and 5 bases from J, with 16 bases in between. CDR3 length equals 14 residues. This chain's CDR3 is CASSSELAYETQYF. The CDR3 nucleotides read TGTGCCAGCAGCTCAGAGCTAGCCTACGAGACCCAGTACTTC.

The CDR3 DNA is TGTGCCAGCAGTCCCCGACAGGAAGTATGGTTCTTC. Residues: CASSPRQEVWFF. The chain joins TRBV6-2 or TRBV6-3 to TRBJ2-1; D may be TRBD1 (6 bases). Germline CDR1 reads MNHEY; CDR2 reads SVGEGT. The CDR3 extends over 12 amino acids. The ends were cut back, 5 bases at V and 15 bases at J, with 17 bases in the middle.

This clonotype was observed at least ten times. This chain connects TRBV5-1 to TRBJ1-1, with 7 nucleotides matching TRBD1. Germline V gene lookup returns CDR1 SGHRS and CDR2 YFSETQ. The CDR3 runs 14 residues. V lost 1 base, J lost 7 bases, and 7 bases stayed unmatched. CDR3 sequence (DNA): TGCGCCAGCAGCTTGATATTACAGGGGAGTGAAGCTTTCTTT. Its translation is CASSLILQGSEAFF. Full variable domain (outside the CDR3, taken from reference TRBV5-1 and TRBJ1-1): KAGVTQTPRYLIKTRGQQVTLSCSPISGHRSVSWYQQTPGQGLQFLFEYFSETQRNKGNFPGRFSGRQFSNSRSEMNVSTLELGDSALYLCASSLILQGSEAFFGQGTRLTVV.

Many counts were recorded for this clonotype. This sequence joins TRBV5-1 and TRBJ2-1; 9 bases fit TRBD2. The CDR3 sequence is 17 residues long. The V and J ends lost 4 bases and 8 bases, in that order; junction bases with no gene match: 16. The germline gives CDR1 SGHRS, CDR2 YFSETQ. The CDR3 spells CASSRATGTSLGYEQFF. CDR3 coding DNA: TGCGCCAGCAGCCGCGCTACGGGGACTAGCTTAGGCTATGAGCAGTTCTTC. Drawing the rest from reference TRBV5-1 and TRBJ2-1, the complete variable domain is KAGVTQTPRYLIKTRGQQVTLSCSPISGHRSVSWYQQTPGQGLQFLFEYFSETQRNKGNFPGRFSGRQFSNSRSEMNVSTLELGDSALYLCASSRATGTSLGYEQFFGPGTRLTVL.

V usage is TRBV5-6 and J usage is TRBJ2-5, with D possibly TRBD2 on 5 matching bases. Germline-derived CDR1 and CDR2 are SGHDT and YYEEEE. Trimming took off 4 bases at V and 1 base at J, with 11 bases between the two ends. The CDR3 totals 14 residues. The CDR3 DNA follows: TGTGCCAGCAGCCTGGGAGAATTCCAAGAGACCCAGTACTTC. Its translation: CASSLGEFQETQYF.

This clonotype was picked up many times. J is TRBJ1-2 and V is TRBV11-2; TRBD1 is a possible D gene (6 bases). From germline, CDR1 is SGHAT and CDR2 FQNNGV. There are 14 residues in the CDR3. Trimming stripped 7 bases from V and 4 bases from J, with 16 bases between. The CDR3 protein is CASNRWGGGYGYTF. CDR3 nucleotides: TGTGCCAGCAACAGGTGGGGGGGCGGCTATGGCTACACCTTC. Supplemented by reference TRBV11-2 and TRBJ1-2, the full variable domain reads EAGVAQSPRYKIIEKRQSVAFWCNPISGHATLYWYQQILGQGPKLLIQFQNNGVVDDSQLPKDRFSAERLKGVDSTLKIQPAKLEDSAVYLCASNRWGGGYGYTFGSGTRLTVV.

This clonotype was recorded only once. CDR3 sequence: CASSSVRYNEQFF. The CDR3 DNA follows: TGTGCCAGCAGCTCAGTCAGGTACAATGAGCAGTTCTTC. This chain uses TRBV11-2 with TRBJ2-1; D not resolved. Germline V lookup: CDR1 SGHAT, CDR2 FQNNGV. Trimming shortened V by 4 bases and J by 4 bases, and 8 bases separated the two germline ends. The CDR3 loop spans 13 amino acids. The full variable domain, rest sourced from reference TRBV11-2 and TRBJ2-1, is EAGVAQSPRYKIIEKRQSVAFWCNPISGHATLYWYQQILGQGPKLLIQFQNNGVVDDSQLPKDRFSAERLKGVDSTLKIQPAKLEDSAVYLCASSSVRYNEQFFGPGTRLTVL.

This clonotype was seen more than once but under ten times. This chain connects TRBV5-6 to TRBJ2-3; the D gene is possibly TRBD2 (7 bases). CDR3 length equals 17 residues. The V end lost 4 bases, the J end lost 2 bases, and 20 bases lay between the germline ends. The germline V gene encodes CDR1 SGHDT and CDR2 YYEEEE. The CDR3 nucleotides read TGTGCCAGCAGCCTGTTTGGGGGGGCGACGACCACAGATACGCAGTATTTT. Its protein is CASSLFGGATTTDTQYF.